The 11 T cell receptor beta chains given below trace back to one sample, sequenced in a study of persistence of HIV-infected CD4 T cells. These receptors have no known antigen. Anti-CD3/anti-CD28 beads served as a nonspecific positive control stimulus. Responding CD4+ T cells were sorted by upregulation of both CD40 ligand and CD69. This was the immunoSEQ version 4 assay in survey mode. The repertoire was sequenced with immunoSEQ multiplex PCR; TCRdb's copy has only in-frame clones and lacks some. The sample consists of tens of thousands of clones, about 87% of them appearing once. The sample in question was CD4+ T cells sorted from PBMCs after approximately 19-hour stimulation, obtained from a patient who received antiretroviral therapy. The source of these receptors is an adult woman with HIV who was CMV-seropositive.

The chain employs TRBV2 and TRBJ1-1, with 7 positions matching TRBD1. Germline CDR1 SNHLY, CDR2 FYNNEI. The CDR3 extends over 14 amino acids. Germline trimming cut 3 bases from V and 0 bases from J; bases unmatched to any gene: 1. The CDR3 region has the DNA TGTGCCAGCAGTGAGGGACAGTTGAACACTGAAGCTTTCTTT. It encodes CASSEGQLNTEAFF. The variable domain in full, with the rest retrieved from reference TRBV2 and TRBJ1-1, is EPEVTQTPSHQVTQMGQEVILRCVPISNHLYFYWYRQILGQKVEFLVSFYNNEISEKSEIFDDQFSVERPDGSNFTLKIRSTKLEDSAMYFCASSEGQLNTEAFFGQGTRLTVV.

The chain is built from TRBV6-5 and TRBJ1-2, with 11 bases fitting TRBD1. This CDR3 comprises 14 residues. V shed 6 bases and J 6 bases; nucleotides not matched to a gene: 6. The germline gives CDR1 MNHEY, CDR2 SVGAGI. The CDR3 is CASSLGQGGHGYTF. CDR3 bases: TGTGCCAGCAGCCTGGGACAGGGGGGGCATGGCTACACCTTC.

The chain combines TRBV10-3 with TRBJ2-5; perhaps TRBD2 as D (5 bases). Germline CDR1 reads ENHRY; CDR2 reads SYGVKD. V was pared by 4 bases and J by 3 bases, with 9 bases between. This CDR3 has 13 residues. The CDR3, as DNA: TGTGCCATCAGTGGAGGGAACGAAGAGACCCAGTACTTC. It translates to CAISGGNEETQYF.

This chain uses TRBV5-8 with TRBJ1-5; D might be TRBD1 (6 bases). Germline assignment: CDR1 SGHTS and CDR2 YDEGEE. Trimming pared 3 bases from V and 0 bases from J, leaving 13 bases between. The CDR3 spans 16 residues. CDR3 amino acids: CASSYYRDNSNQPQHF. CDR3 in DNA: TGTGCCAGCAGCTACTACAGGGATAATAGCAATCAGCCCCAGCATTTT. The full variable domain, completed using reference TRBV5-8 and TRBJ1-5, is EAGVTQSPTHLIKTRGQQATLRCSPISGHTSVYWYQQALGLGLQFLLWYDEGEERNRGNFPPRFSGRQFPNYSSELNVNALELEDSALYLCASSYYRDNSNQPQHFGDGTRLSIL.

This clone appeared once. CDR3 amino acids: CASSRQVRGANVLTF. In DNA form, the CDR3 reads TGTGCCAGCAGTCGACAGGTCCGTGGGGCCAACGTCCTGACTTTC. V and J are TRBV6-5 and TRBJ2-6; possible D gene TRBD1, 6 bases. This CDR3 region has 15 residues. V lost 5 bases and J lost 3, with 11 bases in between. Germline CDR1 and CDR2: MNHEY and SVGAGI.

CDR3 coding DNA: TGTGCCTGGAGTGTTGGACAGCTAGCCAAAAACATTCAGTACTTC. It specifies CAWSVGQLAKNIQYF. The V and J genes are TRBV30 and TRBJ2-4; tentative D call: TRBD1 (6 bases). CDR1 and CDR2 from the germline V gene are GTSNPN and SVGIG (reference sequence). This CDR3 region has 15 residues. V lost 0 bases, J lost 0 bases, and 9 bases lay in between.

The gene calls are TRBV5-5 and TRBJ1-1; D is undetermined. Germline CDR1 SGHKS, CDR2 YYEKEE (reference sequence). Trimming cost V 0 bases and J 1 base, with 10 bases left between them. CDR3 length: 15 residues. Written as DNA, the CDR3 is TGTGCCAGCAGCTTGGTAGTAGTGGGGAACACTGAAGCTTTCTTT. Its translation: CASSLVVVGNTEAFF.

The chain carries TRBV6-2 or TRBV6-3 and TRBJ2-3, with D unclear. This CDR3 region has 12 residues. Germline CDR1 is MNHEY and CDR2 is SVGEGT. Trimming shortened V by 4 bases and J by 6 bases, and 8 bases separated the two germline ends. CDR3: CASSWGSDTQYF. The CDR3 bases are TGTGCCAGCAGTTGGGGTAGCGATACGCAGTATTTT.

The chain joins TRBV5-1 to TRBJ1-6, with 11 bases lining up with TRBD1. CDR3 length: 14 residues. Germline V gives CDR1 SGHRS, CDR2 YFSETQ. Unmatched junction bases numbered 1, after V lost 5 bases and J lost 6 bases. The CDR3 region is CASRGTGGNSPLHF. As DNA, the CDR3 is TGCGCCAGCAGGGGGACAGGGGGTAATTCACCCCTCCACTTT.

This chain joins TRBV5-4 and TRBJ2-1, with TRBD2 identical over 16 bases. V lost 4 bases and J lost 12; bases outside the gene matches: 7. The CDR3 is 15 residues long. Germline CDR1 and CDR2: SGHNT and YYREEE (reference sequence). This chain's CDR3 is CASSGTSGGAFVQFF. CDR3 nucleotide sequence: TGTGCCAGCAGCGGGACTAGCGGGGGGGCTTTTGTGCAGTTCTTC.

The CDR3 reads CASSLRGDFFYGYTF. The CDR3 DNA follows: TGTGCCAGCAGTTTACGGGGGGATTTTTTCTATGGCTACACCTTC. V usage is TRBV27 and J usage is TRBJ1-2; a possible D gene is TRBD1 (5 bases). The germline V gene has CDR1 MNHEY and CDR2 SMNVEV (reference sequence). The V end was cut by 2 bases, the J end by 4 bases, with 14 bases between. The length of the CDR3 is 15 residues.